The TCR beta chain described here comes from a study of human T cells and chemical hapten exposure. Whole-study results and caveats: Among TCRs, those above 1 in 1000 frequency were unaffected by DPC sensitization. Controls formed significantly fewer large CDR3 similarity clusters than expanded TCRs did.

This CDR3 comprises 12 residues. The germline gives CDR1 SGHTA, CDR2 FQGNSA. V dropped 1 base and J dropped 10 bases, with 8 bases sitting between them. Described time point: patch test 1, 2 weeks after DPC sensitization. As to treatment: therapeutic diphenylcyclopropenone sensitization with weekly scalp DPC. TCRdb re-analysed the RACE reads in MiXCR, keeping a single row per CDR3 protein. The sample holds around 380,000 distinct CDR3 sequences; approximately 5% are singletons and the top ten take approximately 2.5%. About this clonotype itself: Its antigen remains unknown.

The origin of this receptor is a woman aged 50 to 60 with alopecia areata. Some clones in this sample may be carry-over from other donors' samples. This chain joins TRBV7-2 and TRBJ1-5; D is unresolved. Here the sequenced sample was whole blood, taken in connection with sensitization to the hapten diphenylcyclopropenone (DPC). This CDR3 is CASSLVNGPQHF. CDR3 nucleotides: TGTGCCAGCAGCTTAGTCAACGGCCCCCAGCATTTT. The whole variable domain, filled in from reference TRBV7-2 and TRBJ1-5, reads GAGVSQSPSNKVTEKGKDVELRCDPISGHTALYWYRQSLGQGLEFLIYFQGNSAPDKSGLPSDRFSAERTGGSVSTLTIQRTQQEDSAVYLCASSLVNGPQHFGDGTRLSIL.